This T cell receptor (beta chain) derives from a study of cytomegalovirus exposure and HLA in healthy donors. This CDR3 has 14 residues. V was clipped by 4 bases and J by 2 bases, with 15 bases between them. Germline CDR1 reads SQVTM; CDR2 reads ANQGSEA. PCR employed 60 Vbeta and 13 Jbeta primers. Repertoires were generated with immunoSEQ multiplex PCR, while TCRdb's copy carries only in-frame clones and drops some. The data show fewer than 90,000 clones, approximately 71% seen once. The chain couples TRBV29-1 to TRBJ2-7, with D perhaps TRBD1 (5 bases). The sample was PBMCs. The receptor's source is a man aged 25 to 40 in good health and CMV-seronegative. CDR3 residues: CSVGPQAGPYEQYF. CDR3 coding DNA: TGCAGCGTTGGTCCACAGGCTGGGCCCTACGAGCAGTACTTC.